This entry lists 32 T cell receptor beta chains sequenced from one sample in a study of T-cell reconstitution after alpha-beta-depleted transplantation in children. Construction of the TCRbeta library involved unique molecular identifiers. TCRdb analysed the PCR reads with MiXCR anew, one entry per CDR3 protein. The sample lists around 600,000 distinct CDR3 sequences; over 9.5% were seen once. Sequences were derived from PBMCs from the stem cell graft donor, sampled from the stem cell graft. These receptor sequences come from a human donor who donated a stem cell graft to a child with acute myeloid leukemia.

This clonotype was recorded a few times. The J gene is TRBJ1-3, the V gene TRBV6-5; D remains unclear. Germline V gene data show CDR1 as MNHEY and CDR2 as SVGAGI. Trimming removed 0 bases at V and 4 bases at J, with 10 bases between. This CDR3 region has 15 residues. The CDR3 DNA reads as TGTGCCAGCAGTTACTCCTTCTTTACCGGAAACACCATATATTTT. Translating gives CASSYSFFTGNTIYF.

The chain employs TRBV18 and TRBJ2-2; 9 bases match TRBD2. Germline assignment: CDR1 KGHSH and CDR2 LQKENI. Germline trimming cut 1 base from V and 2 bases from J; bases unmatched to any gene: 2. The CDR3 runs to 16 residues. The CDR3 protein is CASSPRLADNTGELFF. The CDR3 nucleotides read TGTGCCAGCTCACCACGACTAGCGGATAACACCGGGGAGCTGTTTTTT.

This chain uses TRBV27 with TRBJ1-5; D uncertain. CDR3 size: 14 residues. The ends were cut back, 1 base at V and 5 bases at J, with 9 bases in the middle. CDR1 is MNHEY and CDR2 is SMNVEV in the germline V gene (reference sequence). The CDR3 DNA follows: TGTGCCAGCAGTTTATTTGCAGAAGATCAGCCCCAGCATTTT. Translation gives CASSLFAEDQPQHF.

This rearrangement joins TRBV29-1 to TRBJ2-7; 9 nucleotides match TRBD1. CDR1 and CDR2 (germline): SQVTM, ANQGSEA. CDR3 size: 13 residues. J was trimmed by 9 bases and V by 4 bases; bases with no gene match: 10. The CDR3 sequence is CSVATDRGRGQYF. CDR3 DNA sequence: TGCAGCGTTGCGACGGACAGGGGAAGAGGGCAGTACTTC.

This clonotype has a count of ten or more. The rearrangement links TRBV30 to TRBJ2-5; D remains ambiguous. Germline CDR1 reads GTSNPN; CDR2 reads SVGIG (reference sequence). V was shortened by 3 bases and J by 2 bases, with 4 bases between the two germline ends. This CDR3 has 11 residues. The CDR3 here is CAWSRQETQYF. The CDR3 DNA is TGTGCCTGGAGCAGGCAAGAGACCCAGTACTTC.

The chain joins TRBV10-2 to TRBJ2-1; 7 bases match TRBD2. This CDR3 has 19 residues. V lost 4 bases to trimming and J lost 0 bases; unmatched junction nucleotides: 15. From germline, CDR1 is WSHSY and CDR2 SAAADI. Here the CDR3 reads CASSGRWEGLPSSYNEQFF. The CDR3, as DNA: TGCGCCAGCAGTGGAAGGTGGGAGGGCCTTCCTAGCTCCTACAATGAGCAGTTCTTC.

The chain couples TRBV18 to TRBJ2-3, with no clear D. V was pared by 8 bases and J by 1 base, with 19 bases between. CDR1 and CDR2 from the germline V gene are KGHSH and LQKENI. The CDR3 spans 16 residues. The CDR3 region is CASHTGPRLGTDTQYF. CDR3 bases: TGTGCCAGCCACACGGGCCCCCGTCTCGGCACAGATACGCAGTATTTT.

This clonotype showed up just once. The rearrangement uses TRBV18 and TRBJ2-7; 12 bases agree with TRBD2. The CDR3 runs 17 residues. Germline trimming cut 6 bases from V and 0 bases from J; bases unmatched to any gene: 9. Germline CDR1 and CDR2: KGHSH and LQKENI. This chain's CDR3 is CASSRRLAGDYSYEQYF. The DNA of the CDR3 is TGTGCCAGCTCGCGAAGACTAGCGGGAGACTACTCCTACGAGCAGTACTTC.

This clonotype has a handful of counts. This chain connects TRBV7-2 to TRBJ2-1; 9 bases map to TRBD2. Losses at the gene ends were 7 bases for V and 0 bases for J; bases not matched to a gene: 7. In germline, CDR1 is SGHTA, CDR2 FQGNSA. The CDR3 covers 16 residues. CDR3 DNA sequence: TGTGCCAGCACCCTTTTTAGCGGGAGCTCCTACAATGAGCAGTTCTTC. Protein: CASTLFSGSSYNEQFF.

This clonotype appeared a few times. The chain has TRBV20-1 and TRBJ1-2; D is unclear. The germline V gene has CDR1 DFQATT and CDR2 SNEGSKA (reference sequence). The CDR3 covers 13 residues. V lost 3 bases to trimming and J lost 6 bases, with 14 bases between them. The CDR3 sequence: CSARVRTSDGYTF. The CDR3 region has the DNA TGCAGTGCTAGGGTCCGGACGTCAGATGGCTACACCTTC.

Many counts were recorded for this clonotype. J is TRBJ1-5 and V is TRBV20-1; D is undetermined. Between the trimmed V and J ends, which lost 3 bases and 3 bases, there was a span of 12 bases. CDR3 size: 14 residues. The germline V gene has CDR1 DFQATT and CDR2 SNEGSKA (reference sequence). The CDR3 DNA follows: TGCAGTGCTAGGGCGAACGGAGACAATCAGCCCCAGCATTTT. It translates to CSARANGDNQPQHF.

There are many counts of this clonotype. The chain uses TRBV4-3 and TRBJ2-2; possible D gene TRBD2, 6 bases. Trimming took 5 bases from V and 7 from J, leaving 17 bases between them. Germline CDR1 is LGHNA and CDR2 is YSLEER. The CDR3 has 15 residues. CDR3 coding DNA: TGCGCCAGCAGCACAAGGAGGGGAGATGGCGGGGAGCTGTTTTTT. Amino acids: CASSTRRGDGGELFF.

The chain links TRBV7-3 to TRBJ2-5; possible D gene TRBD2, 5 bases. V lost 5 bases, J lost 9 bases, and 19 bases lay in between. CDR3 length equals 14 residues. CDR1 is SGHTA, CDR2 FQGTGA, per germline. The CDR3 DNA sequence: TGTGCCAGCAGCCTCGGGAAGGGCCCGATGCCCCAGTACTTC. This sequence encodes CASSLGKGPMPQYF.

This clonotype occurred many times. V and J are TRBV7-3 and TRBJ2-1, with TRBD2 identical over 8 bases. The V and J ends lost 5 bases and 8 bases, in that order; junction bases with no gene match: 8. Germline CDR1 SGHTA, CDR2 FQGTGA. The length of the CDR3 is 14 residues. The CDR3 DNA sequence: TGTGCCAGCAGCCCGAGCGGGAGTGGCTATGAGCAGTTCTTC. Amino acid sequence: CASSPSGSGYEQFF. The complete variable domain, with remaining parts taken from reference TRBV7-3 and TRBJ2-1, reads GAGVSQTPSNKVTEKGKYVELRCDPISGHTALYWYRQSLGQGPEFLIYFQGTGAADDSGLPNDRFFAVRPEGSVSTLKIQRTERGDSAVYLCASSPSGSGYEQFFGPGTRLTVL.

V usage is TRBV3-1 and J usage is TRBJ1-1; 9 positions match TRBD1. Germline CDR1 LGHDT, CDR2 YNNKEL (reference sequence). Trimming removed 4 bases from V and 5 bases from J; junction bases left unmatched: 8. This CDR3 comprises 15 residues. CDR3 in DNA: TGTGCCAGCAGCCTAATGACAGGGGGGGATACTGAAGCTTTCTTT. Protein: CASSLMTGGDTEAFF.

This clonotype was counted between two and nine times. The V call is TRBV9, the J call TRBJ1-2; no clear D gene. This CDR3 spans 17 amino acids. V was clipped by 3 bases and J by 7 bases, with 25 bases between them. Germline-derived CDR1 and CDR2 are SGDLS and YYNGEE. CDR3 protein: CASSDPSAAYRASGYTF. CDR3 DNA sequence: TGTGCCAGCAGCGACCCCTCGGCGGCTTATCGCGCATCTGGCTACACCTTC.

This clonotype was detected many times. CDR3 amino acids: CSVGQGGGGRNTEAFF. Written as DNA, the CDR3 is TGCAGCGTTGGGCAGGGAGGGGGAGGGAGAAACACTGAAGCTTTCTTT. This rearrangement joins TRBV29-1 to TRBJ1-1; a weak D match, TRBD1 (6 bases). Per the germline V gene, CDR1 is SQVTM and CDR2 is ANQGSEA. Deletions cut 4 bases from V and 2 bases from J, with 20 bases between. The CDR3 is made up of 16 amino acids.

Here the CDR3 reads CATEGLGKGGYTF. The CDR3, as DNA: TGTGCCACCGAAGGCCTAGGGAAGGGTGGCTACACCTTC. The V and J genes are TRBV24-1 and TRBJ1-2; D unclear. The germline V gene has CDR1 KGHDR and CDR2 SFDVKD. The CDR3 is 13 residues long. Deletions cut 9 bases from V and 7 bases from J, with 17 bases between.

In this sample, this clonotype turned up a few times. The chain couples TRBV19 to TRBJ2-2; no reliable D call. The CDR3 runs to 16 residues. V dropped 2 bases and J dropped 7 bases, with 17 bases sitting between them. Germline V gene lookup returns CDR1 LNHDA and CDR2 SQIVND (reference sequence). The CDR3 DNA reads TGTGCCAGTAGTATATGGGATCATGCGGAGAACGGGGAGCTGTTTTTT. Its protein product is CASSIWDHAENGELFF.

This clonotype was seen only a few times. This chain links TRBV15 with TRBJ2-5; D perhaps matches TRBD1 (6 bases). Trimming took off 8 bases at V and 5 bases at J, with 15 bases between the two ends. The CDR3 spans 13 residues. Germline CDR1 reads LNHNV; CDR2 reads YYDKDF (reference sequence). CDR3 nucleotides: TGTGCCACCCGTTATGGGGGCCTGGAGACCCAGTACTTC. This sequence encodes CATRYGGLETQYF.

This clonotype was seen many times. CDR3 in amino acids: CSARDLVAIYEQYF. The CDR3 region has the DNA TGCAGTGCTAGAGATCTTGTAGCAATCTACGAGCAGTACTTC. This chain links TRBV20-1 with TRBJ2-7; unclear D gene. V was cut by 0 bases and J by 3 bases, with 12 bases left in between. This CDR3 has 14 amino acids. Per the germline V gene, CDR1 is DFQATT and CDR2 is SNEGSKA (reference sequence).

This clonotype occurred many times. The genes are TRBV9 and TRBJ2-3; 13 nucleotides line up with TRBD2. The CDR3 runs 16 residues. CDR1 SGDLS and CDR2 YYNGEE come from the germline V gene. V shed 4 bases, J shed 4 bases, and the junction held 6 bases outside the gene matches. The CDR3: CASSPWTSGSADTQYF. CDR3 coding DNA: TGTGCCAGCAGCCCGTGGACTAGCGGGAGTGCAGATACGCAGTATTTT.

This chain joins TRBV5-1 and TRBJ2-5; 7 positions match TRBD2. The CDR3 runs 15 residues. Germline V lookup: CDR1 SGHRS, CDR2 YFSETQ. V dropped 5 bases and J dropped 2; count of bases not matched to a gene: 9. The DNA of the CDR3 is TGCGCCAGCAGAACAACCGGGACTACACAAGAGACCCAGTACTTC. Protein sequence: CASRTTGTTQETQYF.

The chain links TRBV12-3 or TRBV12-4 to TRBJ1-1, with TRBD1 as a possible D gene (5 bases). The CDR3 is made up of 15 amino acids. The V end lost 2 bases, the J end lost 1 base, and 11 bases lay between the germline ends. CDR3 in DNA: TGTGCCAGCAGTTTATTTGGGCAGGGGAACACTGAAGCTTTCTTT. It encodes CASSLFGQGNTEAFF.

This clonotype has a handful of counts. The gene calls are TRBV20-1 and TRBJ2-1, with TRBD2 matching over 13 bases. The CDR3 sequence is 15 residues long. V lost 8 bases, J lost 4 bases, and 8 bases stayed unmatched. Per the germline V gene, CDR1 is DFQATT and CDR2 is SNEGSKA (reference sequence). CDR3 amino acids: CSTTTSGRQYNEQFF. CDR3 DNA sequence: TGCAGTACCACGACTAGCGGGAGGCAATACAATGAGCAGTTCTTC.

This clonotype was counted a few times. The gene calls are TRBV4-3 and TRBJ2-1, with TRBD2 matching over 7 bases. The CDR3 consists of 16 residues. Germline lookup yields CDR1 LGHNA and CDR2 YSLEER. J lost 9 bases, V lost 0 bases, and 11 bases had no gene match. The CDR3 protein is CASSQETERGWGEQFF. CDR3 nucleotide sequence: TGCGCCAGCAGCCAAGAAACGGAGCGGGGCTGGGGTGAGCAGTTCTTC.

This clonotype was seen many times. The chain has TRBV3-1 and TRBJ2-2, with D unclear. CDR1 is LGHDT, CDR2 YNNKEL, per germline (reference sequence). The V and J ends lost 6 bases and 5 bases respectively, with 7 bases between them. This CDR3 comprises 12 residues. The CDR3 DNA reads as TGTGCCAGCAGTCCGTTGACCGGGGAGCTGTTTTTT. This codes for CASSPLTGELFF.

This clonotype was seen more than once but under ten times. The CDR3 DNA follows: TGTGCCACCAGCAGAGGCGCGGGAGTAGAGACAGATACGCAGTATTTT. Protein sequence: CATSRGAGVETDTQYF. The genes are TRBV15 and TRBJ2-3; 7 bases match TRBD2. Germline CDR1 LNHNV, CDR2 YYDKDF (reference sequence). There are 16 residues in the CDR3. Trimming removed 1 base from V and 3 bases from J; junction bases left unmatched: 7.

This clonotype was seen many times. This chain joins TRBV7-2 and TRBJ2-1; D may be TRBD1 or TRBD2 (5 bases each). Trimming shortened V by 6 bases and J by 8 bases, and 17 bases separated the two germline ends. CDR3 length: 14 residues. The germline CDR1 and CDR2 sequences are SGHTA and FQGNSA. Written as DNA, the CDR3 is TGTGCCAGCAGTTCCCGAGGGGCTCGGGATGAGCAGTTCTTC. Its protein is CASSSRGARDEQFF.

The chain recombines TRBV29-1 with TRBJ2-2, with 14 nucleotides matching TRBD2. J gave up 2 bases and V 5 bases, and 13 bases lay outside the gene matches. The CDR3 is 19 amino acids. Per the germline V gene, CDR1 is SQVTM and CDR2 is ANQGSEA. CDR3 in amino acids: CSVKALGTSGSLNTGELFF. The DNA of the CDR3 is TGCAGCGTTAAAGCCCTCGGGACTAGCGGGAGTCTAAACACCGGGGAGCTGTTTTTT.

The table lists this clonotype with many counts. The chain couples TRBV7-3 to TRBJ1-1; tentative D call: TRBD1 (6 bases). Per germline, CDR1 SGHTA and CDR2 FQGTGA. The germline V and J ends were trimmed by 4 bases and 5 bases, with 11 bases remaining between them. CDR3 length equals 13 residues. CDR3 in DNA: TGTGCCAGCAGCTCCGGACAGAGAACTGAAGCTTTCTTT. Translated, it gives CASSSGQRTEAFF.

The chain joins TRBV20-1 to TRBJ2-7, with 10 bases aligning to TRBD2. Germline CDR1 DFQATT, CDR2 SNEGSKA (reference sequence). Trimming took 6 bases from V and 2 from J; bases not matched to a gene: 1. This CDR3 region has 12 residues. The CDR3 coding sequence is TGCAGTGCAGCGGGAGGGCCCTACGAGCAGTACTTC. This sequence encodes CSAAGGPYEQYF.